This TCR beta chain was captured by sequencing in a study of PD-1 blockade in classical Hodgkin lymphoma. The overall study: With a 2-week interval, patients received intravenous nivolumab at 3 mg/kg. Whole-study results and caveats: Any patient who commenced nivolumab under 1 year after ASCT was excluded. Complete responders possessed baseline diversity comparable to newly diagnosed patients. What caused the repertoire differences, perhaps disease activity or prior therapy, remains undefined.

Generated by immunoSEQ multiplex PCR, the TCRdb table keeps only in-frame clones and is missing some. Of 13,000 or so clones listed, around 85% were seen once; the top ten hold around 1.6%. Turning to this clone: The antigen is unknown.

Brentuximab vedotin exposure varied among the patients, all of whom had relapsed after autologous stem cell transplantation. Thawed PBMCs were the source of CD4+ T cells, purified by magnetic negative selection. The TCR comes from a human donor with classical Hodgkin lymphoma. The sequences come from CD4+ T cells from blood, collected at baseline.

CDR3 sequence: CASSSQGEQYF. The CDR3 DNA reads as TGTGCCAGCAGTTCGCAGGGGGAGCAGTACTTC. This chain links TRBV5-6 with TRBJ2-7; D may be TRBD1 (6 bases). V dropped 5 bases and J dropped 7 bases, with 10 bases sitting between them. CDR1 and CDR2 from the germline V gene are SGHDT and YYEEEE. This CDR3 comprises 11 residues. Supplemented by reference TRBV5-6 and TRBJ2-7, the full variable domain reads DAGVTQSPTHLIKTRGQQVTLRCSPKSGHDTVSWYQQALGQGPQFIFQYYEEEERQRGNFPDRFSGHQFPNYSSELNVNALLLGDSALYLCASSSQGEQYFGPGTRLTVT.